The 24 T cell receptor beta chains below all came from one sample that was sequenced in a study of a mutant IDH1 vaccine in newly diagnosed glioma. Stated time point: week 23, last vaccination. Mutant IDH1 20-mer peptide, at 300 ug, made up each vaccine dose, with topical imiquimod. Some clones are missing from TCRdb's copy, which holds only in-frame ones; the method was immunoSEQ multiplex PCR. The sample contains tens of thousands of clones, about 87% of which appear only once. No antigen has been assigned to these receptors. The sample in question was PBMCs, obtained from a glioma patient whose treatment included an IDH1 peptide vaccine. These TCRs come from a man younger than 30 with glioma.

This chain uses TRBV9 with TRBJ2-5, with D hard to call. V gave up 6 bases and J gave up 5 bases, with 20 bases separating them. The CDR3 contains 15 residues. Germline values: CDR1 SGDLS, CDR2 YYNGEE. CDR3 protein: CASNQGRRGRETQYF. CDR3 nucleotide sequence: TGTGCCAGCAACCAAGGACGACGCGGTCGGGAGACCCAGTACTTC.

CDR3 residues: CASSLTGGTAYEQYF. DNA for the CDR3: TGTGCCAGCAGCTTAACCGGGGGGACAGCTTACGAGCAGTACTTC. V and J are TRBV7-6 and TRBJ2-7; D is possibly TRBD1 or TRBD2 (7 bases each). CDR3 size: 15 residues. Germline V lookup: CDR1 SGHVS, CDR2 FNYEAQ. Trimming stripped 2 bases from V and 4 bases from J, with 15 bases between.

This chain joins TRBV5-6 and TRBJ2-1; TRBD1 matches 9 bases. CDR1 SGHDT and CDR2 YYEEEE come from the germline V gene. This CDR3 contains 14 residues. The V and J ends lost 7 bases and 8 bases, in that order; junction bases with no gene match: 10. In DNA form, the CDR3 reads TGTGCCAGCTTTACCGGGACAGGGACTCATGAGCAGTTCTTC. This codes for CASFTGTGTHEQFF.

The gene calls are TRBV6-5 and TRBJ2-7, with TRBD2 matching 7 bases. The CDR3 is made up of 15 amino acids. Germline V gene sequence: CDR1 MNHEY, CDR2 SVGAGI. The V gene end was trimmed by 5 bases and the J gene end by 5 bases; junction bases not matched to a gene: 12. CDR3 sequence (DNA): TGTGCCAGCAGTCGATTGACTAGCCGGCACGACGAGCAGTACTTC. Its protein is CASSRLTSRHDEQYF.

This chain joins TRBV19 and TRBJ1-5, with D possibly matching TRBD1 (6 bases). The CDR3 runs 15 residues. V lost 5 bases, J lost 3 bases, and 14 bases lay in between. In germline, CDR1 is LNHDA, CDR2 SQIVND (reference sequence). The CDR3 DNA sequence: TGTGCCAGTAGTTCCGCGACAGGCTCCAATCAGCCCCAGCATTTT. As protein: CASSSATGSNQPQHF. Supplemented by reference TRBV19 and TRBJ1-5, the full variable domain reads DGGITQSPKYLFRKEGQNVTLSCEQNLNHDAMYWYRQDPGQGLRLIYYSQIVNDFQKGDIAEGYSVSREKKESFPLTVTSAQKNPTAFYLCASSSATGSNQPQHFGDGTRLSIL.

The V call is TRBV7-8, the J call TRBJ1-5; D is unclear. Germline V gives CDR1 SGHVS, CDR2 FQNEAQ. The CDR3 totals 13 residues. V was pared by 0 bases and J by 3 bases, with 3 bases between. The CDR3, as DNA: TGTGCCAGCAGCTTAGCGCACAATCAGCCCCAGCATTTT. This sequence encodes CASSLAHNQPQHF.

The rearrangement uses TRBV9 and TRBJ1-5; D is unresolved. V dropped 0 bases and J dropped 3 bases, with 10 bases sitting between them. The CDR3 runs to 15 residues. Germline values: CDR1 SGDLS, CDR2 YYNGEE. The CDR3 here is CASSVGGSVNQPQHF. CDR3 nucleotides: TGTGCCAGCAGCGTAGGGGGTTCCGTCAATCAGCCCCAGCATTTT.

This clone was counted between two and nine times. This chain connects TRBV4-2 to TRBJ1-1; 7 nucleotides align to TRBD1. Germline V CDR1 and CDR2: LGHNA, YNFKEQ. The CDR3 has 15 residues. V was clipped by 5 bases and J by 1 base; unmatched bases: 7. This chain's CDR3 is CASSSLTGKNTEAFF. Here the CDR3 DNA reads TGTGCCAGCAGCTCGCTGACAGGGAAGAACACTGAAGCTTTCTTT.

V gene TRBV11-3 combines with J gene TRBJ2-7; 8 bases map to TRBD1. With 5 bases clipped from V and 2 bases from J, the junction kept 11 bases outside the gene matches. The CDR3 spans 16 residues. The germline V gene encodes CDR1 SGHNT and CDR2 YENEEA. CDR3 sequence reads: CASSPGRGQGTYEQYF. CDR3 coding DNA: TGTGCCAGCAGCCCTGGTAGAGGACAGGGAACCTACGAGCAGTACTTC.

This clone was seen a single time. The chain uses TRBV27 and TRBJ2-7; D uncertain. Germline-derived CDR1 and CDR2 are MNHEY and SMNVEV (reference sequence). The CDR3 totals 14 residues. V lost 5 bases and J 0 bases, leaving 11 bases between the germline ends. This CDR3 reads CASSADTNSYEQYF. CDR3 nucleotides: TGTGCCAGCAGTGCAGACACCAACTCCTACGAGCAGTACTTC.

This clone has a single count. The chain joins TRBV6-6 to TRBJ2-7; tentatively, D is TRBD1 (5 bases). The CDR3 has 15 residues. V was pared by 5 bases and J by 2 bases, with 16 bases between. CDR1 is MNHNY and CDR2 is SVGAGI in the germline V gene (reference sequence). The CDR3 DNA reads TGTGCCAGCAGTAGATACAGGTCATCGGCCTACGAGCAGTACTTC. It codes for CASSRYRSSAYEQYF.

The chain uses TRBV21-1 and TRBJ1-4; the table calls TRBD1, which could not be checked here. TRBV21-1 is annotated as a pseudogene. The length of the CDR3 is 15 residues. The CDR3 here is CASSPCRQINEKLFF. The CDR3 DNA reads TGTGCCAGCAGCCCATGTAGACAGATCAATGAAAAACTGTTTTTT.

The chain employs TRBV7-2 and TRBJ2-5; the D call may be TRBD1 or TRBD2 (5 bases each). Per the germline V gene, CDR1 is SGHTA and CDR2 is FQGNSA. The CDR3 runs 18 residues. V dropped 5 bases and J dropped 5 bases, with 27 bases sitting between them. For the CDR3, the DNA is TGTGCCAGCAGCCTTTCTGGGACGGAGGAAGGGGTTAGGGAGACCCAGTACTTC. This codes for CASSLSGTEEGVRETQYF. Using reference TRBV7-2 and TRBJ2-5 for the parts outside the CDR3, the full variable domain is GAGVSQSPSNKVTEKGKDVELRCDPISGHTALYWYRQSLGQGLEFLIYFQGNSAPDKSGLPSDRFSAERTGGSVSTLTIQRTQQEDSAVYLCASSLSGTEEGVRETQYFGPGTRLLVL.

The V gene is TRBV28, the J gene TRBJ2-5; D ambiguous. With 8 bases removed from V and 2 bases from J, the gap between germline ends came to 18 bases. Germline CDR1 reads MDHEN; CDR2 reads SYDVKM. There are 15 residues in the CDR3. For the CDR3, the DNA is TGTGCCAGCCGGTTCGAATGGGCAGGTCAAGAGACCCAGTACTTC. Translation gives CASRFEWAGQETQYF. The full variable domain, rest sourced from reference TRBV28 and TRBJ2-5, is DVKVTQSSRYLVKRTGEKVFLECVQDMDHENMFWYRQDPGLGLRLIYFSYDVKMKEKGDIPEGYSVSREKKERFSLILESASTNQTSMYLCASRFEWAGQETQYFGPGTRLLVL.

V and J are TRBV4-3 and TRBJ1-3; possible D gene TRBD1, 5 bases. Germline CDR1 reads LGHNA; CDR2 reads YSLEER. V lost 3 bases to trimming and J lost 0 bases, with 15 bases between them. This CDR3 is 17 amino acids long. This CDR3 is CASSQGYSDSSGNTIYF. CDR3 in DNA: TGCGCCAGCAGCCAGGGTTATTCAGACAGCTCTGGAAACACCATATATTTT.

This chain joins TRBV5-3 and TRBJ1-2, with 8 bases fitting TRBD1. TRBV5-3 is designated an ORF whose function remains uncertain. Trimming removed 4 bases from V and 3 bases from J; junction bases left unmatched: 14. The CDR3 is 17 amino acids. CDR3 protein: CARSTGQGESRYYGYTF. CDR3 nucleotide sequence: TGTGCCAGAAGCACCGGACAGGGTGAATCTCGCTACTATGGCTACACCTTC.

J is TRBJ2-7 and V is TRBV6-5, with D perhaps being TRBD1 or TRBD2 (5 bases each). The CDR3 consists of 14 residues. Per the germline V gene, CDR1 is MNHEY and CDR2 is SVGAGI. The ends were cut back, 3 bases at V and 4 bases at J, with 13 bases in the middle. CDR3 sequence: CASSYLGDGYEQYF. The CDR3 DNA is TGTGCCAGCAGTTATTTGGGGGATGGGTACGAGCAGTACTTC.

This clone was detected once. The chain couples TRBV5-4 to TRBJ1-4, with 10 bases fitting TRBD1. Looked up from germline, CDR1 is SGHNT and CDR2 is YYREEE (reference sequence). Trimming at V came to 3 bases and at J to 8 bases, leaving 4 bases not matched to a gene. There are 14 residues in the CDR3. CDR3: CASSYGTGVEKLFF. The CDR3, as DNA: TGTGCCAGCAGCTACGGGACAGGGGTAGAAAAACTGTTTTTT.

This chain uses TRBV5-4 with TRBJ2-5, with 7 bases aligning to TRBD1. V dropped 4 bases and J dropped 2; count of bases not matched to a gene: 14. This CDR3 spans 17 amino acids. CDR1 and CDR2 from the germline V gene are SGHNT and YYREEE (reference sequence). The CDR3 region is CASSPPTGSGGQETQYF. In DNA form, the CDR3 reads TGTGCCAGCAGCCCTCCGACAGGTTCAGGGGGACAAGAGACCCAGTACTTC.

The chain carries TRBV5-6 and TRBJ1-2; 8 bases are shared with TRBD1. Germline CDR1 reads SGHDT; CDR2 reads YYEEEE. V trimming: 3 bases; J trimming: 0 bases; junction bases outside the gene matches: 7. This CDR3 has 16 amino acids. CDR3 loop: CASSSGPGQANYGYTF. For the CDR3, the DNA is TGTGCCAGCAGCTCCGGGCCGGGACAGGCTAACTATGGCTACACCTTC.

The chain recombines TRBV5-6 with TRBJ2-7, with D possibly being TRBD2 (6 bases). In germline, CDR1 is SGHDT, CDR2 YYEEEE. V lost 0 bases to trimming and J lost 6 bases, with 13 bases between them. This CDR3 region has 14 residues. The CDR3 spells CASSLGLDPGEQYF. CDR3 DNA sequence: TGTGCCAGCAGCTTGGGACTAGATCCGGGCGAGCAGTACTTC.

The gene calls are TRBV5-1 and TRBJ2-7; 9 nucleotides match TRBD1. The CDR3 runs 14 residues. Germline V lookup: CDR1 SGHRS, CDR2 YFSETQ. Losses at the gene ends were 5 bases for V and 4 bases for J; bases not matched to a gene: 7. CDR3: CASSLTGGRYEQYF. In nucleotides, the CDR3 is TGCGCCAGCAGTTTGACAGGGGGGAGATACGAGCAGTACTTC.

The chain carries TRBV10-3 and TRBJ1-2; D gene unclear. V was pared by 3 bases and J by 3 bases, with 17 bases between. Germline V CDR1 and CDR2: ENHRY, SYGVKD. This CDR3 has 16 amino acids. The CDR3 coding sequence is TGTGCCATCAGTGATTTCGGGGAGAGGTTGTACTATGGCTACACCTTC. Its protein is CAISDFGERLYYGYTF.

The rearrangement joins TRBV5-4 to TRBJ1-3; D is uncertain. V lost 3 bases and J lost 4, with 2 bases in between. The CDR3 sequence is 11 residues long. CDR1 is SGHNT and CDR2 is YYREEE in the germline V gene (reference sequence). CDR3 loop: CASSWGNTIYF. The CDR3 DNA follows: TGTGCCAGCAGCTGGGGAAACACCATATATTTT.